The rows below give T cell receptor beta chains drawn from one sample of a study of T cells in Graves' hyperthyroidism and ophthalmopathy. MiXCR was run by TCRdb on the multiplex PCR reads, yielding one entry per CDR3 protein. The table has more than 350,000 distinct CDR3 sequences, approximately 15% seen once; the top ten hold around a fifth. Sequencing used blood. The receptors were gathered from a woman in her 30s with Graves' ophthalmopathy. CDR3s include the opening cysteine and the closing phenylalanine or tryptophan. The D gene is left open where the match is weak. Size is stated for part of the rows, as once, few or many counts, or as a class when the clone is expanded.

>TRBJ2-2|many|.|TRBV28
TGTGCCAGCATCGCGAGCGGCCCCCTCGCGAACACCGGGGAGCTGTTTTTT
CASIASGPLANTGELFF
>TRBJ2-2|.|.|TRBV3-1
TGTGCCAGCAGCGACTGGGGGGGGGCCACCACCGGGGAGCTGTTTTTT
CASSDWGGATTGELFF
>TRBJ2-2|many|.|TRBV9
TGTGCCAGCAGCGTAGGCCCTCAGGTTACCGGGGAGCTGTTTTTT
CASSVGPQVTGELFF
>TRBJ2-3|many|.|TRBV7-2
TGTGCCAGCAGGGGGAGCGGGTGGGGTCTAAGCACAGATACGCAGTATTTT
CASRGSGWGLSTDTQYF
>TRBJ2-6|.|TRBD2|TRBV6-4
TGTGCCAGCAGTTACTCCCTAGCGGGGGGTGGGGCCAACGTCCTGACTTTC
CASSYSLAGGGANVLTF
>TRBJ1-3|.|.|TRBV7-9
TGTGCCAGCAGCTTTCTCGGCAACACCATATATTTT
CASSFLGNTIYF
>TRBJ1-1|few|.|TRBV4-2
TGTGCCAGCAGCCAAGATCCTGGGTTCGTGGCTTTCTTT
CASSQDPGFVAFF
>TRBJ1-5|many|.|TRBV12-3/TRBV12-4
TGTGCCAGCAGTTTTAGGGAAAATCAGCCCCAGCATTTT
CASSFRENQPQHF
>TRBJ1-5|.|.|TRBV4-1
TGCGCCAGCAGCCAAGTTCCGGGGGCGGTAGCTCAGCCCCAGCATTTT
CASSQVPGAVAQPQHF
>TRBJ2-1|many|.|TRBV7-3
TGTGCCAGCAGCTTAGTAGCTAGCTTGGAGAATGAGCAGTTCTTC
CASSLVASLENEQFF
>TRBJ2-5|many|.|TRBV28
TGTGCCAGCAGTTTTGACGGTCATGGGGAGACCCAGTACTTC
CASSFDGHGETQYF
>TRBJ1-6|many|.|TRBV11-3
TGTGCCAGCAGCTTAGATCTGGTGGCGGAAAATTCACCCCTCCACTTT
CASSLDLVAENSPLHF
>TRBJ1-3|many|.|TRBV5-1
TGCGCCAGCAGCTTGGCGGGGAGTGGAAACACCATATATTTT
CASSLAGSGNTIYF
>TRBJ1-1|.|.|TRBV19
TGTGCCAGTAGTGGAAACAGAGACCTCACTGAAGCTTTCTTT
CASSGNRDLTEAFF
>TRBJ1-6|.|TRBD1|TRBV5-5
TGCGCCAGCAGCCAAGGTACAGGGGGAAGGGCTCATTCACCCCTCCACTTT
CASSQGTGGRAHSPLHF
>TRBJ2-5|.|.|TRBV29-1
TGCAGCGTTGAGGGGGGGGGCGCCGTCGAGACCCAGTACTTC
CSVEGGGAVETQYF
>TRBJ2-5|many|.|TRBV12-3/TRBV12-4
TGTGCCAGCAGTCCCGACAGGAACCAAGAGACCCAGTACTTC
CASSPDRNQETQYF
>TRBJ1-3|many|TRBD1|TRBV6-1
TGTGCCAGCAGTGAAGACAGGGGGCCAGGAAACACCATATATTTT
CASSEDRGPGNTIYF
>TRBJ1-6|many|.|TRBV14
TGTGCCAGCAGCCACTTCGGGGTCCCTAATTCACCCCTCCACTTT
CASSHFGVPNSPLHF
>TRBJ2-6|many|TRBD1|TRBV28
TGTGCCAGCAGTCCCTCGGGACAGGGGTATGCCAACGTCCTGACTTTC
CASSPSGQGYANVLTF
>TRBJ1-4|many|.|TRBV10-3
TGTGCCATCAGTTACGAGGGGCAGGGACGGAAGAAACTGTTTTTT
CAISYEGQGRKKLFF
>TRBJ2-1|.|.|TRBV6-2/TRBV6-3
TGTGTCAGCAGCCAGGGGTCGGGAAATGAGCAGTTCTTC
CVSSQGSGNEQFF
>TRBJ2-7|.|.|TRBV29-1
TGCAGCGTTGACTCAGCCGAGCAGTACTTC
CSVDSAEQYF
>TRBJ2-3|many|TRBD2|TRBV5-8
TGTGCCAGCAGCCCACTAGCGGACACAGATACGCAGTATTTT
CASSPLADTDTQYF
>TRBJ2-6|.|.|TRBV5-8
TGTGCCAGCAGGTGGTTGCGACGCACCAGATCTGGGGCCAACGTCCTGACTTTC
CASRWLRRTRSGANVLTF
>TRBJ1-6|many|.|TRBV13
TGTGCCAGCAGGCAACAGGGATCTGGCTCACCCCTCCACTTT
CASRQQGSGSPLHF
>TRBJ2-1|many|.|TRBV30
TGTGCCTGGAGTGGGCCCCCTAGCGTTACCTACAATGAGCAGTTCTTC
CAWSGPPSVTYNEQFF
>TRBJ2-1|many|TRBD2|TRBV7-8
TGTGCCAGCAGCTTATTGGCTAGCGGGGAATACAATGAGCAGTTCTTC
CASSLLASGEYNEQFF
>TRBJ2-1|.|.|TRBV28
TGTGCCAGCAGTTTATCTAACCCCGGAGGGGGGTTCTTC
CASSLSNPGGGFF
>TRBJ2-5|many|.|TRBV29-1
TGCAGCGTGGAACGAAAGCAGGGGCCTTTGTACCAAGAGACCCAGTACTTC
CSVERKQGPLYQETQYF
>TRBJ2-7|many|.|TRBV28
TGTGCCAGCAGCTCGATCCGAGAGCACTTACTCGAGCAGTACTTC
CASSSIREHLLEQYF
>TRBJ2-7|many|.|TRBV10-1
TGCGCCAGCAGCCCGGACTTAGCCTACGAGCAGTACTTC
CASSPDLAYEQYF
>TRBJ2-5|few|.|TRBV20-1
TGCAGTGCTAGCACCGTCACCAGCCAAGAGACCCAGTACTTC
CSASTVTSQETQYF
>TRBJ1-6|many|.|TRBV7-8
TGTGCCAGCAGCTTAAAGAGGGTGAGGTGGCTAGGAAATTCACCCCTCCACTTT
CASSLKRVRWLGNSPLHF
>TRBJ2-7|.|TRBD2|TRBV5-1
TGCGCCAGCAGCCCCAGACTAGCGGGGGATTCTTACGAGCAGTACTTC
CASSPRLAGDSYEQYF
>TRBJ2-2|many|.|TRBV24-1
TGTGCCACCAGTGATCCGGTCCCGACGGAGAACACCGGGGAGCTGTTTTTT
CATSDPVPTENTGELFF
>TRBJ1-2|many|TRBD1|TRBV12-3/TRBV12-4
TGTGCCAGCAGTGACTCCGGGACAGGGGGCAGACTTGGCTACACCTTC
CASSDSGTGGRLGYTF
>TRBJ2-1|few|.|TRBV30
TGTGCCTGGGGGAAGGGAGTCGATGAGCAGTTCTTC
CAWGKGVDEQFF
>TRBJ1-1|many|TRBD1|TRBV28
TGTGCCAGCAGACCCGGGACAGCGAACACTGAAGCTTTCTTT
CASRPGTANTEAFF
>TRBJ2-1|many|TRBD1|TRBV6-6
TGTGCCAGCAGTTACCATGCACAGGGGGCGCTTATTTTCAATGAGCAGTTCTTC
CASSYHAQGALIFNEQFF
>TRBJ2-5|many|.|TRBV20-1
TGCAGTCCTCCGGACAGGGAGGGCCAAGAGACCCAGTACTTC
CSPPDREGQETQYF
>TRBJ2-7|once|TRBD2|TRBV6-1
TGTGCCAGCACCCTGACTAGCGGGCACTCCTACGAGCAGTACTTC
CASTLTSGHSYEQYF
>TRBJ2-3|many|.|TRBV12-3/TRBV12-4
TGTGCCAGCAGTGTCCGGATCGGGACCCTGCTAGGCACAGATACGCAGTATTTT
CASSVRIGTLLGTDTQYF
>TRBJ1-4|many|.|TRBV11-2
TGTGCCAGCAACCCGACCCATTATGCAACTAATGAAAAACTGTTTTTT
CASNPTHYATNEKLFF
>TRBJ2-7|many|TRBD1|TRBV5-6
TGTGCCAGCCCGGGTTGCGGGACAGGGGGATGCGAGCAGTACTTC
CASPGCGTGGCEQYF
>TRBJ1-2|many|TRBD1|TRBV11-2
TGTGCCAGCAGCCCTATAGTAACAGGGGGCTATGGCTACACCTTC
CASSPIVTGGYGYTF
>TRBJ1-4|.|TRBD1|TRBV6-1
TGTGCCAGCACCCCAGGGGGAACTAATGAAAAACTGTTTTTT
CASTPGGTNEKLFF
>TRBJ2-3|many|TRBD1|TRBV15
TGTGCCACCAGCAGAGACCCGACAGGGCCCTCTAGCACAGATACGCAGTATTTT
CATSRDPTGPSSTDTQYF
>TRBJ1-3|once|.|TRBV27
TGTGCCAGCAGCCCAGGGTTCTCTGGAGACACCATGTATTTT
CASSPGFSGDTMYF
>TRBJ2-7|many|.|TRBV20-1
TGCAGTGCTAAGAGGGACACGTCCTACGAGCAGTACTTC
CSAKRDTSYEQYF
>TRBJ2-1|few|.|TRBV18
TGTGCCAGCTCACCACCGGGGGATCACAATGAGCAGTTCTTC
CASSPPGDHNEQFF
>TRBJ2-1|many|.|TRBV7-2
TGTGCCAGCAGCTTAGAGGGACCTCCGCAGTTCTTC
CASSLEGPPQFF